These 20 T cell receptor beta chains came from one sample sequenced in a study of blood T cell repertoires in COVID-19. TCRdb keeps only in-frame clones here, not all; method: immunoSEQ multiplex PCR. The sample includes about 110,000 clones, approximately 80% seen only once; the top ten take about 6.6%. The sample comprised peripheral blood. The receptors were sampled from a woman aged 45-65 years with acute or convalescent COVID-19.

The chain combines TRBV6-1 with TRBJ1-5, with 8 bases lining up with TRBD1. Germline V lookup: CDR1 MNHNS, CDR2 SASEGT. Trimming took 5 bases from V and 4 from J; bases not matched to a gene: 4. The CDR3 runs 14 residues. CDR3 amino acids: CASSPGQGNQPQHF. Here the CDR3 DNA reads TGTGCCAGCAGTCCCGGACAGGGAAATCAGCCCCAGCATTTT.

The chain couples TRBV30 to TRBJ1-2; D is uncertain. This CDR3 contains 11 residues. Germline CDR1 reads GTSNPN; CDR2 reads SVGIG (reference sequence). Deletions cut 3 bases from V and 4 bases from J, with 6 bases between. CDR3 sequence: CAWSSFYGYTF. The CDR3 nucleotides are TGTGCCTGGAGCTCGTTCTATGGCTACACCTTC.

This clone came up a few times. The V call is TRBV5-1, the J call TRBJ2-2, with D unclear. The V gene lost 0 bases and the J gene lost 2 bases, with 8 bases spanning the gap. CDR1 and CDR2 (germline): SGHRS, YFSETQ. The CDR3 loop spans 15 amino acids. CDR3 in DNA: TGCGCCAGCAGCTTGGGGCAATCAAACACCGGGGAGCTGTTTTTT. As protein: CASSLGQSNTGELFF.

The J gene is TRBJ2-3, the V gene TRBV14; TRBD2 aligns across 13 bases. CDR1 SGHDN and CDR2 FVKESK come from the germline V gene. The CDR3 loop spans 18 amino acids. Trimming removed 4 bases from V and 2 bases from J; junction bases left unmatched: 9. CDR3 in DNA: TGTGCCAGCAGCCCAGGACTAGCGGGGGCCCTGGCCACAGATACGCAGTATTTT. Amino acid sequence: CASSPGLAGALATDTQYF.

The chain uses TRBV7-9 and TRBJ2-5; possible D gene TRBD1, 5 bases. V lost 5 bases, J lost 1 base, and 14 bases lay in between. Germline V gives CDR1 SEHNR, CDR2 FQNEAQ (reference sequence). The CDR3 spans 15 residues. DNA of the CDR3: TGTGCCAGCAGCCCCAGACAGACCCTCCAAGAGACCCAGTACTTC. Translating gives CASSPRQTLQETQYF.

The chain carries TRBV28 and TRBJ1-2, with 9 nucleotides matching TRBD1. Germline CDR1 and CDR2: MDHEN and SYDVKM. V shed 5 bases and J 3 bases; nucleotides not matched to a gene: 10. The CDR3 loop spans 16 amino acids. The CDR3 region has the DNA TGTGCCAGCAGTCCCCCGGACAGGGGATGGGACTATGGCTACACCTTC. Protein product: CASSPPDRGWDYGYTF.

This CDR3 reads CASSQPTGPDNYGYTF. The CDR3 coding sequence is TGTGCCAGCAGCCAACCCACAGGGCCGGATAACTATGGCTACACCTTC. The chain couples TRBV4-2 to TRBJ1-2, with D perhaps matching TRBD1 (6 bases). Trimming pared 2 bases from V and 1 base from J, leaving 14 bases between. The CDR3 totals 16 residues. Germline CDR1 and CDR2: LGHNA and YNFKEQ.

The chain couples TRBV7-8 to TRBJ2-1; 7 nucleotides line up with TRBD1. J lost 6 bases, V lost 0 bases, and 5 bases had no gene match. The CDR3 is 15 amino acids. From germline, CDR1 is SGHVS and CDR2 FQNEAQ. CDR3 nucleotides: TGTGCCAGCAGCTTAGCAGGGGGCAAAAGCAATGAGCAGTTCTTC. Protein product: CASSLAGGKSNEQFF.

The V call is TRBV6-5, the J call TRBJ1-2; perhaps TRBD1 as D (6 bases). The CDR3 covers 13 residues. The germline CDR1 and CDR2 sequences are MNHEY and SVGAGI. The V and J ends lost 6 bases and 4 bases respectively, with 12 bases between them. The CDR3 spells CASSQQGSYGYTF. CDR3 bases: TGTGCCAGCAGCCAACAGGGTAGCTATGGCTACACCTTC.

The DNA of the CDR3 is TGTGCCAGCACCCGGACAGAGCAGGGCTATGGCTACACCTTC. Protein product: CASTRTEQGYGYTF. The chain employs TRBV28 and TRBJ1-2; D perhaps matches TRBD1 (6 bases). The CDR3 extends over 14 amino acids. Looked up from germline, CDR1 is MDHEN and CDR2 is SYDVKM. V lost 7 bases and J 4 bases, leaving 16 bases between the germline ends.

This rearrangement joins TRBV2 to TRBJ2-7; tentatively, D is TRBD2 (6 bases). The CDR3 has 15 residues. Germline V lookup: CDR1 SNHLY, CDR2 FYNNEI. V gave up 6 bases and J gave up 2 bases, with 17 bases separating them. DNA of the CDR3: TGTGCCAGCAGCCAAGCGCGGGATTCCGCCTACGAGCAGTACTTC. It is translated as CASSQARDSAYEQYF. The full variable domain, in which reference TRBV2 and TRBJ2-7 provide the parts outside the CDR3, is EPEVTQTPSHQVTQMGQEVILRCVPISNHLYFYWYRQILGQKVEFLVSFYNNEISEKSEIFDDQFSVERPDGSNFTLKIRSTKLEDSAMYFCASSQARDSAYEQYFGPGTRLTVT.

V gene TRBV3-1 (or the pseudogene TRBV3-2) combines with J gene TRBJ1-6, with D hard to call. CDR3 length: 13 amino acids. V lost 1 base, J lost 8 bases, and 6 bases lay in between. In germline, CDR1 is LGHDT, CDR2 YNNKEL (reference sequence). The CDR3 here is CASSQVGDSPLHF. DNA for the CDR3: TGTGCCAGCAGCCAAGTCGGGGATTCACCCCTCCACTTT.

The genes are TRBV6-5 and TRBJ2-7; 8 bases are a match to TRBD1. The trim removed 4 bases at V and 2 bases at J, leaving 4 bases unmatched. The CDR3 sequence is 14 residues long. CDR1 and CDR2 from the germline V gene are MNHEY and SVGAGI. CDR3 protein: CASSSRGPPYEQYF. CDR3 nucleotides: TGTGCCAGCAGTTCCAGGGGGCCCCCCTACGAGCAGTACTTC.

This rearrangement joins TRBV9 to TRBJ2-1; TRBD1 agrees at 8 bases. J gave up 2 bases and V 0 bases, and 7 bases lay outside the gene matches. The CDR3 contains 17 residues. CDR1 and CDR2 from the germline V gene are SGDLS and YYNGEE. In nucleotides, the CDR3 is TGTGCCAGCAGCGTAGCTTCCGGACAGGGTGCCTACAATGAGCAGTTCTTC. Translated: CASSVASGQGAYNEQFF.

The J gene is TRBJ2-3, the V gene TRBV3-1 (or the pseudogene TRBV3-2); TRBD2 is a possible D gene (7 bases). V was trimmed by 8 bases and J by 1 base, leaving 19 bases between them. The length of the CDR3 is 16 residues. Per the germline V gene, CDR1 is LGHDT and CDR2 is YNNKEL (reference sequence). CDR3 residues: CASSQGRLAGTDTQYF. DNA for the CDR3: TGTGCCAGCTCCCAGGGGAGGCTAGCGGGCACAGATACGCAGTATTTT.

The chain uses TRBV5-6 and TRBJ1-2, with 8 bases lining up with TRBD1. After removal of 4 bases from V and 4 bases from J, the junction contained 9 bases not matched to a gene. Looked up from germline, CDR1 is SGHDT and CDR2 is YYEEEE. CDR3 length equals 15 residues. The CDR3 loop is CASSPQGQVFYGYTF. In DNA, the CDR3 is TGTGCCAGCAGCCCCCAGGGACAGGTATTCTATGGCTACACCTTC.

The CDR3, as DNA: TGTGCCAGTAGTATAGTGAACAGGGTCGCCAGCCCGCAGTATTTT. Translated, it gives CASSIVNRVASPQYF. This chain connects TRBV19 to TRBJ2-3; perhaps TRBD1 as D (6 bases). Germline CDR1 and CDR2: LNHDA and SQIVND (reference sequence). The CDR3 runs to 15 residues. V lost 1 base and J 10 bases, leaving 18 bases between the germline ends.

The genes are TRBV18 and TRBJ1-2; D unresolved. Germline V CDR1 and CDR2: KGHSH, LQKENI. V lost 5 bases and J lost 0, with 10 bases in between. The CDR3 length is 14 residues. The CDR3 here is CASSGLRANYGYTF. For the CDR3, the DNA is TGTGCCAGCTCAGGACTTCGAGCTAACTATGGCTACACCTTC.

This chain links TRBV19 with TRBJ2-7, with 8 bases that match TRBD1. This CDR3 region has 14 residues. CDR1 is LNHDA and CDR2 is SQIVND in the germline V gene (reference sequence). After removal of 5 bases from V and 4 bases from J, the junction contained 7 bases not matched to a gene. The CDR3 nucleotides are TGTGCCAGTAGTCCCGGGACAGGCGTGTACGAGCAGTACTTC. It encodes CASSPGTGVYEQYF.

The CDR3 here is CASSIKRGYVGYAYGYTF. In DNA, the CDR3 is TGTGCCAGTAGTATCAAGAGGGGGTATGTAGGATATGCTTATGGCTACACCTTC. The chain has TRBV19 and TRBJ1-2; D perhaps matches TRBD1 (6 bases). Germline V gene lookup returns CDR1 LNHDA and CDR2 SQIVND (reference sequence). The CDR3 length is 18 residues. Trimming pared 3 bases from V and 5 bases from J, leaving 25 bases between.